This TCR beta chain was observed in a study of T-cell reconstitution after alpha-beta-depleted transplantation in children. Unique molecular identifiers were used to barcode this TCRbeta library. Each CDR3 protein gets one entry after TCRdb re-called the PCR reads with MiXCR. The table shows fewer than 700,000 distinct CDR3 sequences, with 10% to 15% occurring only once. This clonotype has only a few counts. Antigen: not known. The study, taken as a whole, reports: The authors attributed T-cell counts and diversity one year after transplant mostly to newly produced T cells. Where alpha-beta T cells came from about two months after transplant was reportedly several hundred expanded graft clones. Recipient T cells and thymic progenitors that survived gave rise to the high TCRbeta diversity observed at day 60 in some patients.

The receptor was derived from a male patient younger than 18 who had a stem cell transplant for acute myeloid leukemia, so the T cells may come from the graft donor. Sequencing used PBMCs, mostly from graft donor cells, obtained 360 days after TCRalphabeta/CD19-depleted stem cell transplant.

The CDR3 protein is CSARVGPSGDTQYF. CDR3 nucleotides: TGCAGTGCTAGAGTCGGCCCGTCGGGAGATACGCAGTATTTT. V and J are TRBV20-1 and TRBJ2-3; D uncertain. The V gene lost 1 base and the J gene lost 5 bases, with 13 bases spanning the gap. Germline V lookup: CDR1 DFQATT, CDR2 SNEGSKA (reference sequence). This CDR3 has 14 residues.